The entry that follows covers one TCR beta chain sequence. What it recognizes is unknown. The sample belongs to a study of cytomegalovirus exposure and HLA in healthy donors. Study findings and constraints: Rarity characterized most TCR sequences, yet some public TCRs appeared in many donors. Subsequent analysis revealed that first-cohort TCR clusters tended to co-occur in the roughly 120 validation repertoires.

The CDR3 spans 15 residues. With V trimmed by 4 bases and J by 1 base, 4 bases remained unmatched. Looked up from germline, CDR1 is MNHEY and CDR2 is SMNVEV (reference sequence). The study drew the donors from its approximately 110-subject validation cohort, separate from the roughly 670-subject first cohort. Profiling relied on immunoSEQ multiplex PCR, and the TCRdb table lists in-frame clones only, not all of them. The sample has roughly 200,000 clones; roughly 81% are singletons. Specimen: PBMCs. The chain recombines TRBV27 with TRBJ2-7, with 10 positions matching TRBD1. This sequence originates from a woman in her twenties or thirties in good health and CMV-seronegative. Here the CDR3 DNA reads TGTGCCAGCAGTTATTCGGACAGGGGGTCCTACGAGCAGTACTTC. Translating it yields CASSYSDRGSYEQYF.